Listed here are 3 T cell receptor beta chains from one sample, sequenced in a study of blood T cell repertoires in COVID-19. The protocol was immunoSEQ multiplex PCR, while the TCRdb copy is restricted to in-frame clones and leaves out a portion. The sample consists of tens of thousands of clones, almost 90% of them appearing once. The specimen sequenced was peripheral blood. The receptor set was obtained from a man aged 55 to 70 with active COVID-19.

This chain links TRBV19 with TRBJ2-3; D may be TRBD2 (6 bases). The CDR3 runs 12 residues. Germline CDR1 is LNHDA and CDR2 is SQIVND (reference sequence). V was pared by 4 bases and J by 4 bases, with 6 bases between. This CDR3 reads CASSRGADTQYF. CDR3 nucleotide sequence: TGTGCCAGTAGTAGGGGGGCAGATACGCAGTATTTT.

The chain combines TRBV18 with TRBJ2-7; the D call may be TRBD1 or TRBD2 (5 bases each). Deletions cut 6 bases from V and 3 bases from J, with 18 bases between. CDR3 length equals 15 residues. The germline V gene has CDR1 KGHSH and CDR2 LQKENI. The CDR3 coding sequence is TGTGCCAGCTCGCCAGCGGAACAGGCGATCTACGAGCAGTACTTC. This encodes CASSPAEQAIYEQYF.

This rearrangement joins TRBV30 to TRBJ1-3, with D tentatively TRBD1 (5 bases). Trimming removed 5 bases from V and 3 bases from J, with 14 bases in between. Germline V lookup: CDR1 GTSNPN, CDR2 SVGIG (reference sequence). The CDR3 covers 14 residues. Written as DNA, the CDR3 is TGTGCCTGGCAACTGCAGGGAATTGGAAACACCATATATTTT. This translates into CAWQLQGIGNTIYF.